Given below is one TCR beta chain in context. What it binds is unknown. This sample is part of a study of blood T cells in healthy people across ages. Broader study findings: Nothing was known about donor CMV status, and this possibly confounded expanded clonotype changes. The study regarded diversity estimates from one million T cells as underestimates. Long-lived donors exceeded aged donors in naive CD4+ cells and diversity.

A second PCR of 7 to 11 cycles used a sample-barcoded 5' primer and a J-beta primer mix. No fewer than 3 million CDR3-containing paired-end reads came from each sample. TCRdb reprocessed the 5' RACE reads with MiXCR, giving one entry per CDR3 protein. This sample has 850,000 to 950,000 distinct CDR3 sequences, with 29% found just once. V was pared by 6 bases and J by 0 bases, with 15 bases between. The CDR3 spans 15 residues. Per the germline V gene, CDR1 is MDHEN and CDR2 is SYDVKM. This chain connects TRBV28 to TRBJ2-7, with D maybe TRBD2 (6 bases). The specimen sequenced was blood. The clonotype originates from a woman of 80 years or more in good health. CDR3 in amino acids: CASRNCPGSSYEQYF. In DNA form, the CDR3 reads TGTGCCAGCAGGAACTGCCCCGGGAGCTCCTACGAGCAGTACTTC.